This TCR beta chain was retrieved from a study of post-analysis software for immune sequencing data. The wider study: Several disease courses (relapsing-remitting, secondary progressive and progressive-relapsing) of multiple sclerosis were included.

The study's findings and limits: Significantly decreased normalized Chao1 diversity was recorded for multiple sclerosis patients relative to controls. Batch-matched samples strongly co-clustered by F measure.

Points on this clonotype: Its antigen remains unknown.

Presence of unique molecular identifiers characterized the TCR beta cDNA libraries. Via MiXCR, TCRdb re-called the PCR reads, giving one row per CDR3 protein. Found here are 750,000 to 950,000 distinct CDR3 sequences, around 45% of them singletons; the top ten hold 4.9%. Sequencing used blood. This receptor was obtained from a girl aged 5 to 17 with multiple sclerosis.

The CDR3 DNA follows: TGTGCCAGCAGGGAGGGACTAGCGGCCGGTTACGAGCAGTACTTC. Its translation is CASREGLAAGYEQYF. The rearrangement uses TRBV6-6 and TRBJ2-4, with 11 nucleotides matching TRBD2. With the DNA end fitting TRBJ2-7 better, the J assignment may be wrong. Germline V gene sequence: CDR1 MNHNY, CDR2 SVGAGI (reference sequence). The CDR3 runs to 15 residues.